This is a list of T cell receptor beta chains from one sample in a study of T cell repertoires in cytomegalovirus infection. TCRdb re-analysed the reads in MiXCR, keeping a single row per CDR3 protein. The repertoire holds around 740,000 distinct CDR3 sequences, with roughly 35% as singletons. Sequencing was performed on PBMCs. The receptors were gathered from a human donor in good health (CMV status not recorded). Some clones in this sample may be carry-over from other donors' samples. CDR3s include the opening cysteine and the closing phenylalanine or tryptophan. The order of the fields is clone size, D gene, V gene, J gene, CDR3 protein, CDR3 DNA. A D gene is named only where the DNA matches it firmly. Clone size appears in some rows only: once, few, many, or a class for an expanded clone.

abundance: NA; d_gene: NA; v_gene: TRBV20-1; j_gene: TRBJ2-4; CDR3aa: CSARGRQWLLAKNIQYF; CDR3nt: TGCAGTGCTAGAGGTAGACAGTGGCTTCTAGCCAAAAACATTCAGTACTTC
abundance: few; d_gene: TRBD1; v_gene: TRBV7-9; j_gene: TRBJ2-4; CDR3aa: CASSLAYPGQKNIQYF; CDR3nt: TGTGCCAGCAGCTTAGCCTATCCGGGACAGAAAAACATTCAGTACTTC
abundance: NA; d_gene: NA; v_gene: TRBV2; j_gene: TRBJ1-1; CDR3aa: CASKWGPSTEAFF; CDR3nt: TGTGCCAGCAAGTGGGGCCCAAGCACTGAAGCTTTCTTT
abundance: few; d_gene: NA; v_gene: TRBV18; j_gene: TRBJ1-5; CDR3aa: CASSPSFGGEPQHF; CDR3nt: TGTGCCAGCTCACCATCCTTCGGCGGGGAGCCCCAGCATTTT
abundance: few; d_gene: NA; v_gene: TRBV29-1; j_gene: TRBJ2-1; CDR3aa: CSVDDSNEQFF; CDR3nt: TGCAGCGTTGACGATTCCAATGAGCAGTTCTTC
abundance: few; d_gene: TRBD1; v_gene: TRBV7-2; j_gene: TRBJ2-3; CDR3aa: CASSLGQADTQYF; CDR3nt: TGTGCCAGCAGCCTGGGACAGGCTGATACGCAGTATTTT
abundance: few; d_gene: NA; v_gene: TRBV19; j_gene: TRBJ2-2; CDR3aa: CASSITRGTGELFF; CDR3nt: TGTGCCAGTAGTATCACCCGGGGCACCGGGGAGCTGTTTTTT
abundance: many; d_gene: TRBD1; v_gene: TRBV7-2; j_gene: TRBJ1-2; CDR3aa: CASSSRLQGNGYTF; CDR3nt: TGTGCCAGCAGCTCCCGATTACAGGGGAATGGCTACACCTTC
abundance: NA; d_gene: TRBD1; v_gene: TRBV28; j_gene: TRBJ2-7; CDR3aa: CASSRPLGQGTYEQYF; CDR3nt: TGTGCCAGCAGTCGCCCTCTGGGACAGGGAACCTACGAGCAGTACTTC
abundance: NA; d_gene: TRBD1; v_gene: TRBV24-1; j_gene: TRBJ2-1; CDR3aa: CATSDFGGTGNEQFF; CDR3nt: TGTGCCACCAGTGATTTTGGCGGGACAGGCAATGAGCAGTTCTTC
abundance: few; d_gene: NA; v_gene: TRBV24-1; j_gene: TRBJ2-5; CDR3aa: CATSDSGTFSYQETQYF; CDR3nt: TGTGCCACCAGTGATTCCGGCACCTTTTCGTACCAAGAGACCCAGTACTTC
abundance: few; d_gene: NA; v_gene: TRBV6-6; j_gene: TRBJ2-4; CDR3aa: CASSPGVTKNIQYF; CDR3nt: TGTGCCAGCAGTCCAGGGGTAACCAAAAACATTCAGTACTTC
abundance: few; d_gene: NA; v_gene: TRBV10-3; j_gene: TRBJ1-2; CDR3aa: CAIRGGGLGYGYTF; CDR3nt: TGTGCCATCAGGGGAGGGGGGCTCGGCTATGGCTACACCTTC
abundance: many; d_gene: TRBD1; v_gene: TRBV7-9; j_gene: TRBJ2-7; CDR3aa: CASSDRDRDYEQYF; CDR3nt: TGTGCCAGCAGCGACCGGGACAGAGACTACGAGCAGTACTTC
abundance: many; d_gene: NA; v_gene: TRBV7-2; j_gene: TRBJ1-2; CDR3aa: CASSFQGNYGYTF; CDR3nt: TGTGCCAGCAGCTTTCAGGGAAACTATGGCTACACCTTC
abundance: NA; d_gene: NA; v_gene: TRBV9; j_gene: TRBJ2-3; CDR3aa: CASSVYPRTDTQYF; CDR3nt: TGTGCCAGCAGCGTATATCCTCGCACAGATACGCAGTATTTT
abundance: NA; d_gene: TRBD1; v_gene: TRBV6-5; j_gene: TRBJ2-5; CDR3aa: CASSSRDREATQYF; CDR3nt: TGTGCCAGCAGCTCCCGGGACAGGGAGGCGACCCAGTACTTC
abundance: NA; d_gene: NA; v_gene: TRBV19; j_gene: TRBJ1-2; CDR3aa: CASSMRGLAQYGYTF; CDR3nt: TGTGCCAGTAGTATGAGGGGATTGGCGCAATATGGCTACACCTTC
abundance: NA; d_gene: NA; v_gene: TRBV6-1; j_gene: TRBJ2-1; CDR3aa: CASSEWANYNEQFF; CDR3nt: TGTGCCAGCAGTGAATGGGCCAACTACAATGAGCAGTTCTTC
abundance: NA; d_gene: NA; v_gene: TRBV27; j_gene: TRBJ1-6; CDR3aa: CASSSGKISPLHF; CDR3nt: TGTGCCAGCAGTTCAGGGAAAATTTCACCCCTCCACTTT
abundance: many; d_gene: NA; v_gene: TRBV7-8; j_gene: TRBJ1-1; CDR3aa: CASSPDRWSTEAFF; CDR3nt: TGTGCCAGCAGCCCCGACAGGTGGTCTACTGAAGCTTTCTTT
abundance: few; d_gene: NA; v_gene: TRBV7-6; j_gene: TRBJ1-5; CDR3aa: CASSLGTEGPQHF; CDR3nt: TGTGCCAGCAGCTTAGGGACCGAGGGGCCCCAGCATTTT
abundance: NA; d_gene: NA; v_gene: TRBV12-3/TRBV12-4; j_gene: TRBJ1-1; CDR3aa: CASASPGDNTEAFF; CDR3nt: TGTGCCAGCGCCAGTCCAGGGGATAACACTGAAGCTTTCTTT
abundance: few; d_gene: NA; v_gene: TRBV5-8; j_gene: TRBJ1-5; CDR3aa: CASSRGQLANQPQHF; CDR3nt: TGTGCCAGCAGCCGAGGGCAATTGGCCAATCAGCCCCAGCATTTT
abundance: NA; d_gene: NA; v_gene: TRBV6-1; j_gene: TRBJ1-1; CDR3aa: CATLGFGPFPPSLKNTEAFF; CDR3nt: TGTGCCACCTTGGGATTCGGCCCTTTTCCCCCTTCATTGAAGAACACTGAAGCTTTCTTT
abundance: few; d_gene: NA; v_gene: TRBV2; j_gene: TRBJ1-1; CDR3aa: CASSEVGLRSYTEAFF; CDR3nt: TGTGCCAGCAGTGAAGTGGGCCTAAGAAGTTACACTGAAGCTTTCTTT
abundance: NA; d_gene: TRBD2; v_gene: TRBV28; j_gene: TRBJ2-3; CDR3aa: CASSPPGSGRATTQYF; CDR3nt: TGTGCCAGCAGCCCCCCTGGGAGCGGGAGGGCCACTACGCAGTATTTT
abundance: NA; d_gene: TRBD2; v_gene: TRBV20-1; j_gene: TRBJ2-6; CDR3aa: CSAAQALGGTGANVLTF; CDR3nt: TGCAGTGCCGCTCAAGCCTTGGGAGGGACTGGGGCCAACGTCCTGACTTTC
abundance: few; d_gene: NA; v_gene: TRBV2; j_gene: TRBJ2-7; CDR3aa: CASGGGLVHEQYF; CDR3nt: TGTGCCAGCGGGGGGGGGCTGGTCCACGAGCAGTACTTC
abundance: NA; d_gene: TRBD2; v_gene: TRBV29-1; j_gene: TRBJ2-1; CDR3aa: CSVGKREAAFF; CDR3nt: TGCAGCGTTGGAAAGCGGGAGGCCGCTTTTTTC
abundance: few; d_gene: NA; v_gene: TRBV28; j_gene: TRBJ2-5; CDR3aa: CASSPLGHQQETQYF; CDR3nt: TGTGCCAGCAGTCCCCTAGGGCACCAGCAAGAGACCCAGTACTTC
abundance: NA; d_gene: TRBD1; v_gene: TRBV7-3; j_gene: TRBJ2-7; CDR3aa: CASSLRGDRVYEQYF; CDR3nt: TGTGCCAGCAGCTTAAGAGGTGACAGGGTCTACGAGCAGTACTTC
abundance: few; d_gene: NA; v_gene: TRBV12-3/TRBV12-4; j_gene: TRBJ1-4; CDR3aa: CASSAWDEGKEKLFF; CDR3nt: TGTGCCAGCAGTGCCTGGGACGAGGGGAAGGAAAAACTGTTTTTT
abundance: NA; d_gene: NA; v_gene: TRBV6-8; j_gene: TRBJ1-5; CDR3aa: CASSYSNLGNQPQHF; CDR3nt: TGTGCCAGCAGTTACTCGAATCTCGGCAATCAGCCCCAGCATTTT
abundance: NA; d_gene: NA; v_gene: TRBV28; j_gene: TRBJ1-2; CDR3aa: CSSSLTLFHDYGYTF; CDR3nt: TGTTCCAGCAGTTTAACGCTTTTCCATGACTATGGCTACACCTTC
abundance: many; d_gene: TRBD2; v_gene: TRBV7-2; j_gene: TRBJ2-5; CDR3aa: CASSDRGLAGETQYF; CDR3nt: TGTGCCAGCAGCGACCGGGGACTAGCGGGGGAGACCCAGTACTTC
abundance: NA; d_gene: NA; v_gene: TRBV7-6; j_gene: TRBJ2-7; CDR3aa: CASSYASGSNEQYF; CDR3nt: TGTGCCAGCAGCTACGCTTCGGGGTCGAACGAGCAGTACTTC
abundance: NA; d_gene: NA; v_gene: TRBV12-3/TRBV12-4; j_gene: TRBJ1-2; CDR3aa: CASSLGGINYGYTF; CDR3nt: TGTGCCAGCAGTTTAGGAGGGATTAACTATGGCTACACCTTC
abundance: many; d_gene: TRBD1; v_gene: TRBV7-2; j_gene: TRBJ1-1; CDR3aa: CASSTLQGAAEAFF; CDR3nt: TGTGCCAGCAGCACCCTACAGGGGGCGGCTGAAGCTTTCTTT